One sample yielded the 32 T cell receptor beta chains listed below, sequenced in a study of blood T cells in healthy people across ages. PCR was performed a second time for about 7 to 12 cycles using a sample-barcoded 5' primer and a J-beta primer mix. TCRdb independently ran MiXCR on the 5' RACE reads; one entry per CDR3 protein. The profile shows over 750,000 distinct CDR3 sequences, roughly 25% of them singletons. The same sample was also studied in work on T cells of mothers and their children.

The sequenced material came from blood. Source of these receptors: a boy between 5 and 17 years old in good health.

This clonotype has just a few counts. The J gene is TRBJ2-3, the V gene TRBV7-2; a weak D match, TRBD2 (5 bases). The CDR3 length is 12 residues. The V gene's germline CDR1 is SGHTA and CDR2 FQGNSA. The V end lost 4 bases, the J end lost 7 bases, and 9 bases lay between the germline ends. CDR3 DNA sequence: TGTGCCAGCAGCTCTAGCTCACATACGCAGTATTTT. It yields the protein CASSSSSHTQYF.

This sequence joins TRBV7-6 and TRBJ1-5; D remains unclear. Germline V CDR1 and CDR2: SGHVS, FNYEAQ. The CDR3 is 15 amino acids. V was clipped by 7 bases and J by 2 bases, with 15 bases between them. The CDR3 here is CASKSEGYGNQPQHF. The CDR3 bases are TGTGCCAGCAAGTCGGAGGGATACGGCAATCAGCCCCAGCATTTT.

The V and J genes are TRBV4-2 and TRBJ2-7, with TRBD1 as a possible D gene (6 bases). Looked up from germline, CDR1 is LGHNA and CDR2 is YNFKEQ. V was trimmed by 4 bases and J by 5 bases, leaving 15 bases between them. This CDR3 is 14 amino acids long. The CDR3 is CASSRAGVGDEQYF. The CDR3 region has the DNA TGTGCCAGCAGCCGGGCAGGGGTCGGGGACGAGCAGTACTTC.

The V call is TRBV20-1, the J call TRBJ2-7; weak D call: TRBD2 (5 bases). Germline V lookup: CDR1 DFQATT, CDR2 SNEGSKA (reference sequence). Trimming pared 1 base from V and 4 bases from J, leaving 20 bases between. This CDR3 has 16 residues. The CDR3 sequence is CSARGGREGPTYEQYF. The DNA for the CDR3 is TGCAGTGCTAGAGGAGGGAGAGAGGGTCCTACGTACGAGCAGTACTTC.

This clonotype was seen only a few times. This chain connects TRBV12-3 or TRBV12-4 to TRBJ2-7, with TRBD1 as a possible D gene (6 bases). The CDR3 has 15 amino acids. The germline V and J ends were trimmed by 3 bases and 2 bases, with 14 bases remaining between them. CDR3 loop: CASSFWLQGTYEQYF. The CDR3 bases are TGTGCCAGCAGTTTTTGGTTACAGGGAACCTACGAGCAGTACTTC.

The CDR3: CASRGQNAFF. CDR3 sequence (DNA): TGTGCCAGCAGGGGACAGAATGCTTTCTTT. The V gene is TRBV6-2 or TRBV6-3, the J gene TRBJ1-1, with TRBD1 matching 7 bases. The V segment lost 6 bases and the J segment 11 bases; nucleotides outside the gene matches: 3. The germline gives CDR1 MNHEY, CDR2 SVGEGT. This CDR3 region has 10 residues.

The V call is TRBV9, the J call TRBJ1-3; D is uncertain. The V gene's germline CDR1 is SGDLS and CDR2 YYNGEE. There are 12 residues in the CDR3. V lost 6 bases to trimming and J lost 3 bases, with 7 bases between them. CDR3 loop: CASTPDGNTIYF. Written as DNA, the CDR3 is TGTGCCAGCACCCCGGATGGAAACACCATATATTTT.

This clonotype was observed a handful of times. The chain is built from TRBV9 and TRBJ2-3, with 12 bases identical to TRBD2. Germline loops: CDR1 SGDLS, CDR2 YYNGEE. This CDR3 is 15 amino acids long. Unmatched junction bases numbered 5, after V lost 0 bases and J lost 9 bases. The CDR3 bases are TGTGCCAGCAGCGTAGAGGGACTAGCGGGTGTCACGCAGTATTTT. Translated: CASSVEGLAGVTQYF.

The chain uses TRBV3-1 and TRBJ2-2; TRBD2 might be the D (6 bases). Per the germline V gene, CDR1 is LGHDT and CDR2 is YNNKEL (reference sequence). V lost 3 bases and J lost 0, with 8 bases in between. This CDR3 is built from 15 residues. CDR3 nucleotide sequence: TGTGCCAGCAGCCATGGGGGGACGAACACCGGGGAGCTGTTTTTT. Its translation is CASSHGGTNTGELFF.

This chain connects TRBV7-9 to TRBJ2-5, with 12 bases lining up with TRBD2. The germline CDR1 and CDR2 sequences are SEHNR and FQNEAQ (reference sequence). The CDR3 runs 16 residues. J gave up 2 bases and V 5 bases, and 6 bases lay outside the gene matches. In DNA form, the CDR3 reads TGTGCCAGCAGCCCCCGGACTAGCGGGAATCAAGAGACCCAGTACTTC. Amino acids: CASSPRTSGNQETQYF.

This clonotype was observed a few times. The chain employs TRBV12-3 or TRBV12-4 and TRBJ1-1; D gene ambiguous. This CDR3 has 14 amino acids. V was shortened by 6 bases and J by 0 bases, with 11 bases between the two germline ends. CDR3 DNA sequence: TGTGCCAGCAGCGCCGGCCGCCTGAACACTGAAGCTTTCTTT. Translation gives CASSAGRLNTEAFF.

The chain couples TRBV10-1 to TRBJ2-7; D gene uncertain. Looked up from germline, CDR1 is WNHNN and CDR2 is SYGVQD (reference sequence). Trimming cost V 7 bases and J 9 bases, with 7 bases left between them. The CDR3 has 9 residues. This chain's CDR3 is CASIPGQYF. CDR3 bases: TGCGCCAGCATTCCGGGGCAGTACTTC.

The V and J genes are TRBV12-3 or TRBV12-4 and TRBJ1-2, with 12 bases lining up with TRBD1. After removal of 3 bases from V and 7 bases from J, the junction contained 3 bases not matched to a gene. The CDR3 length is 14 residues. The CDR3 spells CASSLGQGAFGYTF. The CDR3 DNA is TGTGCCAGCAGTTTGGGACAGGGGGCATTTGGCTACACCTTC.

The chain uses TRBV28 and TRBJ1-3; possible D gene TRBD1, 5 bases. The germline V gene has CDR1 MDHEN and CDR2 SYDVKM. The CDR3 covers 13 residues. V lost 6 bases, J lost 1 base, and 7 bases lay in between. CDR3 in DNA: TGTGCCAGCAGACGGGGGTCTGGAAACACCATATATTTT. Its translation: CASRRGSGNTIYF.

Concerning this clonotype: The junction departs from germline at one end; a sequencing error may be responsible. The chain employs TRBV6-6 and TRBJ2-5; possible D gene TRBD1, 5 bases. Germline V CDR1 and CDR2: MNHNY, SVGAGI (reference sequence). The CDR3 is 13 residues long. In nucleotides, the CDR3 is TGTGCCAGCAGTTACGACAGCCAAGAGACCCTGTACTTC. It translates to CASSYDSQETLYF.

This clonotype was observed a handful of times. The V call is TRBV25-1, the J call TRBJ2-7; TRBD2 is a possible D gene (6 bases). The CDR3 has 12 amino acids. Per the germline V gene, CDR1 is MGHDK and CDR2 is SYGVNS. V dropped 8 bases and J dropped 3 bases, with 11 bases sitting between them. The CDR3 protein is CASRGIFYEQYF. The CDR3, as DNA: TGTGCCAGCCGGGGGATCTTCTACGAGCAGTACTTC.

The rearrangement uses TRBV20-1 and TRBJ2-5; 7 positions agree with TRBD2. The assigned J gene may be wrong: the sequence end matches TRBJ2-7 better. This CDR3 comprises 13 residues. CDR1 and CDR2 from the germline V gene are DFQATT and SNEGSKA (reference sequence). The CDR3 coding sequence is TGCAGTGCTAGGCCTAGCGGACTCTACGAGCAGTACTTC. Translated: CSARPSGLYEQYF.

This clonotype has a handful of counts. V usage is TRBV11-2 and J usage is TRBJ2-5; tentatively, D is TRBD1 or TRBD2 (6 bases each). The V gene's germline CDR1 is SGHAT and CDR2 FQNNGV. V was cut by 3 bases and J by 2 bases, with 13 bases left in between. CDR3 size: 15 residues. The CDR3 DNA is TGTGCCAGCAGCTTTTCCGGGGGCCTTCAAGAGACCCAGTACTTC. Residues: CASSFSGGLQETQYF.

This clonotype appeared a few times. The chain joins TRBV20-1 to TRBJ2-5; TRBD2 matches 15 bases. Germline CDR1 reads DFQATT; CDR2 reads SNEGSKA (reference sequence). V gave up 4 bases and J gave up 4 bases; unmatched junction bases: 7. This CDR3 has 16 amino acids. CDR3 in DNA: TGCAGTGCTATCCTGGGACTAGCGGGAGGTCGAGAGACCCAGTACTTC. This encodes CSAILGLAGGRETQYF.

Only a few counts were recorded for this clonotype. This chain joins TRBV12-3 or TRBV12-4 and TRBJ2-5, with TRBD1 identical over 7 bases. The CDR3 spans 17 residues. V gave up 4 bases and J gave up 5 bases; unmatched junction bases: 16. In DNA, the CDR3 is TGTGCCAGCAGTTCTCATGGACAGGCCTCCTATTCGGAGACCCAGTACTTC. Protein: CASSSHGQASYSETQYF.

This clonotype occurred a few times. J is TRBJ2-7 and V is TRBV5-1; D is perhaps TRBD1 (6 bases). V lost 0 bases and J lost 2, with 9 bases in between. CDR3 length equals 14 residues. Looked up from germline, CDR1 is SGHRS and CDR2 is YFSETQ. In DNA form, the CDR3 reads TGCGCCAGCAGCTTGGGACAGGAAGCCTACGAGCAGTACTTC. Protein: CASSLGQEAYEQYF.

The CDR3 loop is CSAGGFYNEQFF. CDR3 DNA: TGCAGCGCAGGCGGTTTTTACAATGAGCAGTTCTTC. V gene TRBV29-1 combines with J gene TRBJ2-1; no clear D. V was shortened by 7 bases and J by 4 bases, with 11 bases between the two germline ends. The CDR3 length is 12 residues. The germline CDR1 and CDR2 sequences are SQVTM and ANQGSEA.

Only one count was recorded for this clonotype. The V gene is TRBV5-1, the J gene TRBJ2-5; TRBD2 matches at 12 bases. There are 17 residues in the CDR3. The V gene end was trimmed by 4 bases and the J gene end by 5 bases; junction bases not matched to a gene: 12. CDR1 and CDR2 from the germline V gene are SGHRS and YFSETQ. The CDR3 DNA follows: TGCGCCAGCAGCCTTACACCGACTAGCGGGAGAGGCGAGACCCAGTACTTC. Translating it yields CASSLTPTSGRGETQYF.

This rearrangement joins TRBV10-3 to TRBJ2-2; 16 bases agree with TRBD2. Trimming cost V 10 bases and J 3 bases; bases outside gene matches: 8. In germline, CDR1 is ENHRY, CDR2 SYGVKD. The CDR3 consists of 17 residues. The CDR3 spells CASAGTSGRGDTGELFF. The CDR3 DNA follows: TGTGCCAGCGCCGGGACTAGCGGGAGGGGTGACACCGGGGAGCTGTTTTTT.

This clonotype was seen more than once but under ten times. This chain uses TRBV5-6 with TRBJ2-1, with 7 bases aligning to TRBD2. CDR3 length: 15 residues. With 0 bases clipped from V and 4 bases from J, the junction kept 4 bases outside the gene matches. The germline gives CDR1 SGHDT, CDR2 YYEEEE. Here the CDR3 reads CASSLAPGGYNEQFF. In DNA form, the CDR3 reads TGTGCCAGCAGCTTGGCGCCGGGGGGATACAATGAGCAGTTCTTC.

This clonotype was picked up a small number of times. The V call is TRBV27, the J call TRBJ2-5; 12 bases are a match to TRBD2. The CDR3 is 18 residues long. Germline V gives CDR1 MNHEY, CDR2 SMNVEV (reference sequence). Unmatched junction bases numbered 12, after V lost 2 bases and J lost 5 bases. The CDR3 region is CASSLGYPRLAGVETQYF. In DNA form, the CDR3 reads TGTGCCAGCAGTTTAGGTTATCCCCGACTAGCGGGAGTGGAGACCCAGTACTTC.

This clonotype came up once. CDR3 nucleotides: TGTGCCAGCACCAAGGGGACCCGAGGGAGCATTCAGTACTTC. Amino acid sequence: CASTKGTRGSIQYF. This sequence joins TRBV2 and TRBJ2-4; either TRBD1 or TRBD2 may supply D (5 bases each). Trimming removed 7 bases from V and 9 bases from J, with 19 bases in between. The germline gives CDR1 SNHLY, CDR2 FYNNEI. The CDR3 is 14 residues long.

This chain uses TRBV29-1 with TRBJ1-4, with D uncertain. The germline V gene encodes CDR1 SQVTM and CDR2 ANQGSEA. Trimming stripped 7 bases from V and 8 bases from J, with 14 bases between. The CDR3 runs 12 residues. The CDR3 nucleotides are TGCAGCGGGAGGGCGCCCGGGGAAAAACTGTTTTTT. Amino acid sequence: CSGRAPGEKLFF.

CDR3: CASSQVGQGRNIQYF. The CDR3 DNA sequence: TGTGCCAGCAGCCAAGTTGGGCAGGGGCGTAACATTCAGTACTTC. The chain carries TRBV3-1 and TRBJ2-4; TRBD1 might be the D (6 bases). This CDR3 has 15 residues. The germline V gene encodes CDR1 LGHDT and CDR2 YNNKEL (reference sequence). Trimming pared 1 base from V and 7 bases from J, leaving 14 bases between. Full variable domain (outside the CDR3, taken from reference TRBV3-1 and TRBJ2-4): DTAVSQTPKYLVTQMGNDKSIKCEQNLGHDTMYWYKQDSKKFLKIMFSYNNKELIINETVPNRFSPKSPDKAHLNLHINSLELGDSAVYFCASSQVGQGRNIQYFGAGTRLSVL.

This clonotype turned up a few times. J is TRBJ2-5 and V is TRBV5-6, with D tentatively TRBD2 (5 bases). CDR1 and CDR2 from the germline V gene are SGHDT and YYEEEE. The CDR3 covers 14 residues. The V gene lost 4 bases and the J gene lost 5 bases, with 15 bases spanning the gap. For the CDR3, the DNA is TGTGCCAGCAGCCCTTTAGTTAGCGCGGAGACCCAGTACTTC. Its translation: CASSPLVSAETQYF.

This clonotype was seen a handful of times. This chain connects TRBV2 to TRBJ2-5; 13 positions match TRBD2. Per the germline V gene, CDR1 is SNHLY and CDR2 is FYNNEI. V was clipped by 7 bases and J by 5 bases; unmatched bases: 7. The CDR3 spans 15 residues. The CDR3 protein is CASTGLAGDGETQYF. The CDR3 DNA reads TGTGCCAGCACCGGACTAGCGGGAGACGGCGAGACCCAGTACTTC. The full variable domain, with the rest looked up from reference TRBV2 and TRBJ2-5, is EPEVTQTPSHQVTQMGQEVILRCVPISNHLYFYWYRQILGQKVEFLVSFYNNEISEKSEIFDDQFSVERPDGSNFTLKIRSTKLEDSAMYFCASTGLAGDGETQYFGPGTRLLVL.

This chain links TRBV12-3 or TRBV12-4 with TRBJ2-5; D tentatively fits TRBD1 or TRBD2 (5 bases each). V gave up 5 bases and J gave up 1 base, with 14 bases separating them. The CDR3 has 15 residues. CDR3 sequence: CASSPARDGQETQYF. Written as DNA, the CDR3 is TGTGCCAGCAGTCCCGCCCGGGACGGCCAAGAGACCCAGTACTTC.